A selection of T cell receptor beta chains follows, all from one sample in a study of T cell repertoires in cytomegalovirus infection. TCRdb redid the calling of the reads with MiXCR, one entry per CDR3 protein. This repertoire shows about 300,000 distinct CDR3 sequences, about 9.1% found once; its top ten account for around 2.4%. The specimen sequenced was PBMCs. Source of these receptors: a human donor in good health (CMV status not recorded). Some clones in this sample may be carry-over from other donors' samples. Both conserved end residues are part of each CDR3. Fields, in order: V gene, clone size, J gene, D gene, CDR3 DNA, CDR3 protein. The D gene is left open where the match is weak. Part of the rows lack a size; the others show once, few, many or a class for expanded clones.

V: TRBV7-9; size: many; J: TRBJ2-7; D: TRBD1; DNA: TGTGCCAGCAGCCACACCGGGACAGGGATACGGGGGTACGAGCAGTACTTC; CDR3: CASSHTGTGIRGYEQYF
V: TRBV28; size: many; J: TRBJ2-1; D: NA; DNA: TGTGCCAGCAGTTTTGGGTGGGGTGAGCAGTTCTTC; CDR3: CASSFGWGEQFF
V: TRBV7-9; size: many; J: TRBJ1-1; D: TRBD1; DNA: TGTGCCAGCAGCTTAGGAGGTCGACAGGGGGGGACTGAAGCTTTCTTT; CDR3: CASSLGGRQGGTEAFF
V: TRBV12-3/TRBV12-4; size: many; J: TRBJ2-7; D: TRBD1; DNA: TGTGCCAGCAGTTTGGGACAGGTCGAGCAGTACTTC; CDR3: CASSLGQVEQYF
V: TRBV6-2/TRBV6-3; size: many; J: TRBJ1-5; D: NA; DNA: TGTGCCAGCACCCTCGACAGGACCTTCAATCAGCCCCAGCATTTT; CDR3: CASTLDRTFNQPQHF
V: TRBV14; size: many; J: TRBJ2-1; D: TRBD1; DNA: TGTGCCAGCAGCTTTAGGACAGGTGTTGGCCACAATGAGCAGTTCTTC; CDR3: CASSFRTGVGHNEQFF
V: TRBV5-5; size: many; J: TRBJ2-7; D: NA; DNA: TGTGCCAGCAGCTTGGGGGTACTGACCCCGGACTACGAGCAGTACTTC; CDR3: CASSLGVLTPDYEQYF
V: TRBV6-2/TRBV6-3; size: many; J: TRBJ2-3; D: NA; DNA: TGTGCCAGCAGTCCCCCGGACGGAGATACGCAGTATTTT; CDR3: CASSPPDGDTQYF
V: TRBV14; size: few; J: TRBJ2-4; D: TRBD1; DNA: TGTGCCAGCAGCCACCACAGGGGTCTAGCCAAAAACATTCAGTACTTC; CDR3: CASSHHRGLAKNIQYF
V: TRBV20-1; size: NA; J: TRBJ1-3; D: TRBD1; DNA: TGCAGTGCTAGAGATGGGGACAGAAGCTCTGGAAACACCATATATTTT; CDR3: CSARDGDRSSGNTIYF
V: TRBV20-1; size: few; J: TRBJ1-6; D: NA; DNA: TGCAGTGCCCGGAGCGGGGGATTGAAGTCACCCCTCCACTTT; CDR3: CSARSGGLKSPLHF
V: TRBV6-5; size: NA; J: TRBJ1-2; D: NA; DNA: TGTGCCAGCAGCCGACAAGAAGGGGTCCAGAACTATGGCTACACCTTC; CDR3: CASSRQEGVQNYGYTF
V: TRBV18; size: many; J: TRBJ2-7; D: TRBD1; DNA: TGTGCCAGCTCACCGACAGGGATGAGCGCCGAGCAGTACTTC; CDR3: CASSPTGMSAEQYF
V: TRBV5-1; size: many; J: TRBJ1-1; D: TRBD1; DNA: TGCGCCAGCAGCTCCGGGACAGCCGTACTGAACACTGAAGCTTTCTTT; CDR3: CASSSGTAVLNTEAFF
V: TRBV28; size: many; J: TRBJ2-5; D: NA; DNA: TGTGCCAGCAGTTCACCCCGGTATCCAGCCCGGAGGGAGACCCAGTACTTC; CDR3: CASSSPRYPARRETQYF
V: TRBV7-8; size: many; J: TRBJ2-1; D: NA; DNA: TGTGCCAGCAGCTTAGTCTCCTCCAATGAGCAGTTCTTC; CDR3: CASSLVSSNEQFF
V: TRBV19; size: NA; J: TRBJ2-3; D: TRBD1; DNA: TGTGCCAGTAGTTTCGACAGGGGACCAAGCACAGATACGCAGTATTTT; CDR3: CASSFDRGPSTDTQYF
V: TRBV7-6; size: many; J: TRBJ2-2; D: TRBD2; DNA: TGTGCCAGCAGCTTTCAGCGGGGCGGGGAGCTGTTTTTT; CDR3: CASSFQRGGELFF
V: TRBV5-1; size: many; J: TRBJ2-3; D: NA; DNA: TGCGCCAGCAGCTTGCTCCTCGGAGATACGCAGTATTTT; CDR3: CASSLLLGDTQYF
V: TRBV7-2; size: many; J: TRBJ2-2; D: NA; DNA: TGTGCCAGCAGTAGGACAACGAACACCGGGGAGCTGTTTTTT; CDR3: CASSRTTNTGELFF
V: TRBV7-2; size: many; J: TRBJ1-4; D: TRBD1; DNA: TGTGCCAGCAGCGCCCGGGACAGGGAATTTCTCGGGGAAAAACTGTTTTTT; CDR3: CASSARDREFLGEKLFF
V: TRBV12-3/TRBV12-4; size: many; J: TRBJ2-5; D: TRBD2; DNA: TGTGCCAGCAGGAAGACTAGCGGGGGGACGGAGACCCAGTACTTC; CDR3: CASRKTSGGTETQYF
V: TRBV20-1; size: many; J: TRBJ1-3; D: TRBD1; DNA: TGCAGTGCCCGGACAGGGACTGGAAACACCATATATTTT; CDR3: CSARTGTGNTIYF
V: TRBV20-1; size: many; J: TRBJ2-2; D: TRBD2; DNA: TGCAGTGCTAGAGATTCTCAGCGGGGGATGAGCGGGGAGCTGTTTTTT; CDR3: CSARDSQRGMSGELFF
V: TRBV7-8; size: many; J: TRBJ2-6; D: NA; DNA: TGTGCCAGCAGCTTACAGGGGCCTGGGGCCAACGTCCTGACTTTC; CDR3: CASSLQGPGANVLTF
V: TRBV7-3; size: many; J: TRBJ2-1; D: TRBD2; DNA: TGTGCCAGCAGCCCCAGACTAGCGGTAAATGAGCAGTTCTTC; CDR3: CASSPRLAVNEQFF
V: TRBV14; size: many; J: TRBJ2-6; D: TRBD1; DNA: TGTGCCAGCAGCCAAGCCAGGGGGCTTGCTGGGGCCAACGTCCTGACTTTC; CDR3: CASSQARGLAGANVLTF
V: TRBV6-2/TRBV6-3; size: many; J: TRBJ2-1; D: NA; DNA: TGTGCCAGCAGCGCTGACAGCAATGAGCAGTTCTTC; CDR3: CASSADSNEQFF
V: TRBV28; size: many; J: TRBJ2-6; D: NA; DNA: TGTGCCAGCAGTACTAAATCCGCGGGGGCCAACGTCCTGACTTTC; CDR3: CASSTKSAGANVLTF
V: TRBV5-1; size: NA; J: TRBJ1-2; D: NA; DNA: TGCGCCAGCAGCTACGGGACGGAGTATGGCTACACCTTC; CDR3: CASSYGTEYGYTF
V: TRBV7-8; size: many; J: TRBJ2-3; D: TRBD2; DNA: TGTGCCAGCAGCTTAATGACTAGCGGGGGCACAGATACGCAGTATTTT; CDR3: CASSLMTSGGTDTQYF
V: TRBV10-3; size: many; J: TRBJ2-7; D: TRBD1; DNA: TGTGCCATCACTGGGACAGGGGCCCACGAGCAGTACTTC; CDR3: CAITGTGAHEQYF
V: TRBV10-2; size: few; J: TRBJ1-2; D: NA; DNA: TGCGCCAGCAGTGAGACAGGAGGGGGTCCCTATGGCTACACCTTC; CDR3: CASSETGGGPYGYTF
V: TRBV28; size: NA; J: TRBJ2-1; D: TRBD2; DNA: TGTGCCAGCAGTTTATCCGGTAGCGGGGGGTCTCAAAATTACAATGAGCGGTTCTTC; CDR3: CASSLSGSGGSQNYNERFF
V: TRBV20-1; size: many; J: TRBJ1-1; D: NA; DNA: TGCAGTGCTAGAGGTCTGCAGGGGACTGAAGCTTTCTTT; CDR3: CSARGLQGTEAFF
V: TRBV7-9; size: many; J: TRBJ2-1; D: NA; DNA: TGTGCCAGCAGCAATACCGGGCCCCCTTTGGATGAGCAGTTCTTC; CDR3: CASSNTGPPLDEQFF
V: TRBV7-2; size: many; J: TRBJ1-6; D: TRBD1; DNA: TGTGCCAGCAGCTTGGGACAGGGTTTTTCACCCCTCCACTTT; CDR3: CASSLGQGFSPLHF
V: TRBV12-3/TRBV12-4; size: few; J: TRBJ2-3; D: NA; DNA: TGTGCCAGCAGTTTCCTGCGGGGAGTTAGCACAGATACGCAGTATTTT; CDR3: CASSFLRGVSTDTQYF
V: TRBV18; size: few; J: TRBJ1-6; D: TRBD1; DNA: TGTGCCAGCCCCTATGGGACAGACTTGAATTCACCCCTCCACTTT; CDR3: CASPYGTDLNSPLHF
V: TRBV6-5; size: NA; J: TRBJ1-1; D: NA; DNA: TGTGCCAGCAAACCCGGGACGGCGAACACTGAAGCTTTCTTT; CDR3: CASKPGTANTEAFF
V: TRBV3-1; size: many; J: TRBJ2-5; D: NA; DNA: TGTGCCAGCAGCCAATCGCTAGCCGAGACCCAGTACTTC; CDR3: CASSQSLAETQYF
V: TRBV7-9; size: NA; J: TRBJ2-1; D: NA; DNA: TGTGCCAGCAGCTTCCGCTCTCTAGAGGGTGGGTTCTTC; CDR3: CASSFRSLEGGFF
V: TRBV28; size: many; J: TRBJ1-6; D: TRBD1; DNA: TGTGCCAGCATCGACTCGAAGACAGGGGTCAATTCACCCCTCCACTTT; CDR3: CASIDSKTGVNSPLHF
V: TRBV14; size: many; J: TRBJ2-2; D: TRBD2; DNA: TGTGCCAGCAGCCAAGATCGGAGACTAGCGGGGGGAATAGACACCGGGGAGCTGTTTTTT; CDR3: CASSQDRRLAGGIDTGELFF
V: TRBV5-1; size: many; J: TRBJ2-6; D: NA; DNA: TGCGCCAGCAGCTGGACCGGAGGCTCTGGGGCCAACGTCCTGACTTTC; CDR3: CASSWTGGSGANVLTF
V: TRBV7-9; size: many; J: TRBJ2-2; D: TRBD1; DNA: TGTGCCAGCAGTCCCCCCGGGACAGTCCTCATCGGGGAGCTGTTTTTT; CDR3: CASSPPGTVLIGELFF
V: TRBV24-1; size: few; J: TRBJ2-1; D: NA; DNA: TGTGCCACCAGTCCGGGTTGGAATGAGCAGTTCTTC; CDR3: CATSPGWNEQFF
V: TRBV7-9; size: many; J: TRBJ2-2; D: TRBD1; DNA: TGTGCCAGCAGCTCCCCGGGACAGGGGGCCGGCGGGGAGCTGTTTTTT; CDR3: CASSSPGQGAGGELFF
V: TRBV10-2; size: NA; J: TRBJ2-1; D: NA; DNA: TGCGCCAGCAGTGTAGTGGGGGGGCCTGCCGATGAGCAGTTCTTC; CDR3: CASSVVGGPADEQFF
V: TRBV7-2; size: many; J: TRBJ2-3; D: TRBD1; DNA: TGTGCCAGCAGCTTAGCCACAGCAGGGGGCCGGTATTTT; CDR3: CASSLATAGGRYF
V: TRBV20-1; size: many; J: TRBJ1-3; D: NA; DNA: TGCAGTGCCCCGCAGGGGACAGGAAACACCATATATTTT; CDR3: CSAPQGTGNTIYF
V: TRBV20-1; size: NA; J: TRBJ1-1; D: NA; DNA: TGCAGTGCTAGAGTAGGGACCGGAGCTTTCTTT; CDR3: CSARVGTGAFF
V: TRBV18; size: NA; J: TRBJ2-3; D: NA; DNA: TGTGCCAGCTCACCAATAGGATTCATCGATACGCAGTATTTT; CDR3: CASSPIGFIDTQYF
V: TRBV7-2; size: many; J: TRBJ2-4; D: NA; DNA: TGTGCCAGCAGCTTAGCCTGGGGCGGCAAAAACATTCAGTACTTC; CDR3: CASSLAWGGKNIQYF
V: TRBV2; size: NA; J: TRBJ2-2; D: NA; DNA: TGTGCCAGCAGTGGTGAAAGTGAGGAGCTGTTTTTT; CDR3: CASSGESEELFF
V: TRBV7-2; size: many; J: TRBJ2-1; D: NA; DNA: TGTGCCAGCAGCTTAATCCATGAGCAGTTCTTC; CDR3: CASSLIHEQFF
V: TRBV9; size: few; J: TRBJ2-1; D: NA; DNA: TGTGCCAGCAGCCCCTCATGGGGGGCAGTCAATGAGCAGTTCTTC; CDR3: CASSPSWGAVNEQFF